This T cell receptor (beta chain) was captured by sequencing in a study of cytomegalovirus exposure and HLA in healthy donors. General study results and limits: A few of the chains that were CMV-associated were confirmed in vitro to be specific for CMV antigens. Subsequent analysis revealed that first-cohort TCR clusters tended to co-occur in the approximately 120 validation repertoires. The study flagged roughly 160 TCR beta chains as cytomegalovirus-associated.

Of note for this clone: Antigen unknown.

The CDR3 is 15 residues long. CDR1 is SGHTA and CDR2 is FQGTGA in the germline V gene. The J segment lost 5 bases and the V segment lost 5 bases, leaving 9 bases of the junction unmatched. Profiled with immunoSEQ multiplex PCR; TCRdb holds only in-frame clones, not every one. The data show 220,000 or so clones, approximately 80% seen once. J is TRBJ2-5 and V is TRBV7-3; TRBD1 matches 9 bases. The clonotype originates from a young woman in good health and CMV-seropositive. The sequencing sample was made of PBMCs. CDR3 sequence: CASSPGDRDGETQYF. The CDR3 nucleotides are TGTGCCAGCAGCCCCGGGGACAGGGACGGGGAGACCCAGTACTTC.